The TCR beta chain described here comes from a study of blood T cell repertoires in COVID-19. The CDR3 is 13 amino acids. Between the trimmed V and J ends, which lost 8 bases and 0 bases, there was a span of 8 bases. Germline lookup yields CDR1 SNHLY and CDR2 FYNNEI. The table came from immunoSEQ multiplex PCR; TCRdb's copy has only in-frame clones and leaves some out. The table lists about 98,000 clones, roughly 87% of them singletons. The TCR sequence derives from a woman aged 45 to 65 with COVID-19, enrolled during active disease. The genes are TRBV2 and TRBJ1-3, with D hard to call. The sequenced sample consisted of peripheral blood. The CDR3 here is CASLRGSGNTIYF. The CDR3, as DNA: TGTGCCAGCCTCCGGGGCTCTGGAAACACCATATATTTT.